The sample holds many counts of the clone carrying this T cell receptor (beta chain). Its target is not known. Amplification yielded TCR beta CDR3 regions, with RNA transcripts as the source. An initial round of RT-PCR targeting the TCR CDR3 relied on the HTBI primer set. TCRdb recomputed calls from the multiplex PCR reads with MiXCR, one row per CDR3 protein. The sample contains fewer than 650,000 distinct CDR3 sequences, 35% to 50% of which appear only once. This record belongs to a study of T cells in Graves' hyperthyroidism and ophthalmopathy. Study-level points and caveats: Blood also showed most of the thyroid clonotypes that were expanded above 0.001.

CDR1 is GTSNPN, CDR2 SVGIG, per germline (reference sequence). CDR3 length: 13 residues. The V gene lost 3 bases and the J gene lost 2 bases, with 8 bases spanning the gap. The material sequenced was peripheral blood or thyroid tissue (not recorded which). The gene calls are TRBV30 and TRBJ1-5; D gene unclear. The source is an adult woman with Graves' disease, either hyperthyroidism or ophthalmopathy (not recorded which). CDR3 in amino acids: CAWRGQGNQPQHF. The CDR3 DNA reads as TGTGCCTGGAGAGGGCAGGGCAATCAGCCCCAGCATTTT.